The entry below gives a single T cell receptor (beta chain) sequence along with its context. Its antigen is currently unknown. The source of the sample is a study of graft-versus-host responses after intestinal transplantation. Background on the study: Transplantation in recipients was multivisceral, liver-intestinal, or isolated intestinal. Anti-thymocyte globulin induction preceded roughly 3 years of tacrolimus and steroid maintenance in all recipients.

Study-level points and caveats: GvH clone levels peaked in circulation, and this peak was associated with early post-transplant HvG declines.

Sequencing was performed with immunoSEQ multiplex PCR; in TCRdb, only in-frame clones are kept and a portion is missing. Of tens of thousands of clones listed, roughly 91% were seen once; the top ten hold around 0.35%. The V gene end was trimmed by 5 bases and the J gene end by 5 bases; junction bases not matched to a gene: 4. The CDR3 spans 13 residues. Germline assignment: CDR1 MDHEN and CDR2 SYDVKM. This TCR derives from a human donor who received an intestinal transplant. The chain links TRBV28 to TRBJ2-3; TRBD1 aligns across 7 bases. The sequencing used unstimulated CD4+ T cells sorted from spleen or lymph node cells, collected before intestinal transplant. The CDR3 sequence is CASSHDREDTQYF. Here the CDR3 DNA reads TGTGCCAGCAGTCATGACAGGGAAGATACGCAGTATTTT.